The 6 T cell receptor beta chains listed next were all sequenced from one sample in a study of molecular identifiers for immune sequencing clone quantification (dated by TCRdb to the late 2010s). Preparation of the library involved PCR. The reads were generated on an Illumina HiSeq 4000. In TCRdb, the public reads were trimmed at Q25 with fastp and aligned with MiXCR, with productive beta chains retained. Rows matching on CDR3 protein sequence are summarized as one entry with the most common DNA and genes. Across this sample there are about 640,000 distinct CDR3 sequences, with roughly 21% seen only once. The ten largest clones add up to approximately 0.9% of the sample. Sequencing was done on a sample of naive CD8+ T cells from blood, with Jurkat cell RNA spiked in. The cell subset or site label, read with the paper, signifies: FACS-sorted CD8+CD4-CCR7+CD45RA+ naive T cells. The origin of the receptors is a human donor in good health. Some libraries in this study had Jurkat cell RNA spiked in.

Of note for this clonotype: This may be a read error: a much more frequent sequence differs by one nucleotide. The chain carries TRBV7-6 and TRBJ2-3; D is ambiguous. The CDR3 sequence is 13 residues long. In germline, CDR1 is SGHVS, CDR2 FNYEAQ. CDR3 nucleotides: TGTGCCAGCAGCTTAGTTGGGCCAGATACGCAGTGTTTT. Protein: CASSLVGPDTQCF.

Comment on this clonotype: A read error is likely, as this CDR3 ends without the conserved phenylalanine or tryptophan. CDR3 region: CASSWRGGSYNEQFS. Written as DNA, the CDR3 is TGTGCCAGCAGTTGGCGGGGGGGGTCCTACAATGAGCAGTTCTCC. This chain uses TRBV27 with TRBJ2-1; 9 bases map to TRBD2. The CDR3 has 15 amino acids. Per the germline V gene, CDR1 is MNHEY and CDR2 is SMNVEV (reference sequence). The ends lost 4 bases at V and 1 base at J; junction bases unmatched: 2.

In its sample, this clonotype was seen many times. The DNA for the CDR3 is TGTGCCAGCAGCCTCCTGACAGGGGCCGCCGGTACGCAGTATTTT. Its protein product is CASSLLTGAAGTQYF. The V call is TRBV5-6, the J call TRBJ2-3; 8 bases map to TRBD1. CDR3 size: 15 residues. Germline V gene lookup returns CDR1 SGHDT and CDR2 YYEEEE. Trimming took 4 bases from V and 8 from J; bases not matched to a gene: 12. Based on the CDR3 plus reference TRBV5-6 and TRBJ2-3, the full variable domain is DAGVTQSPTHLIKTRGQQVTLRCSPKSGHDTVSWYQQALGQGPQFIFQYYEEEERQRGNFPDRFSGHQFPNYSSELNVNALLLGDSALYLCASSLLTGAAGTQYFGPGTRLTVL.

This clonotype was seen ten or more times. This chain links TRBV20-1 with TRBJ2-7; 8 positions match TRBD2. V lost 1 base and J lost 3; bases outside the gene matches: 5. Germline CDR1 DFQATT, CDR2 SNEGSKA (reference sequence). This CDR3 comprises 14 residues. The CDR3 bases are TGCAGTGCTAGAGTTAGCGGGATCGACTACGAGCAGTACTTC. The encoded protein is CSARVSGIDYEQYF.

This clonotype was counted ten times or more. V usage is TRBV11-2 and J usage is TRBJ2-7; 8 positions agree with TRBD2. Germline V CDR1 and CDR2: SGHAT, FQNNGV. With 5 bases clipped from V and 0 bases from J, the junction kept 15 bases outside the gene matches. This CDR3 region has 18 residues. The CDR3 DNA sequence: TGTGCCAGCAGCCCAACCCCCGGGAGTAGCGGGACCTCCTACGAGCAGTACTTC. This codes for CASSPTPGSSGTSYEQYF.

A word on this clonotype: Being one base from a much bigger clone, this may be a read error. The V call is TRBV28, the J call TRBJ1-5, with 9 positions matching TRBD1. CDR1 is MDHEN, CDR2 SYDVKM, per germline. The CDR3 is made up of 15 amino acids. This CDR3 reads CASSISGQGNQPQRF. DNA of the CDR3: TGTGCCAGCAGTATTTCCGGACAGGGGAATCAGCCCCAGCGTTTT.